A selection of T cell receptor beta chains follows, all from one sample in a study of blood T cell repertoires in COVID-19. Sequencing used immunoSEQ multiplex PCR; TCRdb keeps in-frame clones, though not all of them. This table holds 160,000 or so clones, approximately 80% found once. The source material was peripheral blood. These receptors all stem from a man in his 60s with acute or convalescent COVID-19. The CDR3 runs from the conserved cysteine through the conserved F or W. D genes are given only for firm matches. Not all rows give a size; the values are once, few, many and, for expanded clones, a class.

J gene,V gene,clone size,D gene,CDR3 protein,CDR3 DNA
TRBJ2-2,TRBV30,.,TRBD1,CAWSVGQGAVGELFF,TGTGCCTGGAGTGTTGGACAGGGGGCTGTCGGGGAGCTGTTTTTT
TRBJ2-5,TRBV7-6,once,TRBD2,CASSLGGGSTPETQYF,TGTGCCAGCAGCTTAGGGGGAGGGTCCACCCCGGAGACCCAGTACTTC
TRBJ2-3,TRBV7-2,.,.,CASSSSTDTQYF,TGTGCCAGCTCCTCTAGCACAGATACGCAGTATTTT
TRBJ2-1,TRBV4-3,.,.,CASSQDLGDEQFF,TGCGCCAGCAGCCAAGATCTAGGCGATGAGCAGTTCTTC
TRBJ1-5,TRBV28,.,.,CASSFRGEGNQPQHF,TGTGCCAGCAGTTTCAGGGGAGAAGGCAATCAGCCCCAGCATTTT
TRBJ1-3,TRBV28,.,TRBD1,CASSSGTGSASSGNTIYF,TGTGCCAGCAGCTCCGGGACAGGGTCCGCCAGCTCTGGAAACACCATATATTTT
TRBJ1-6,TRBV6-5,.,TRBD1,CASSYRGQGSSPLHF,TGTGCCAGCAGTTATCGTGGACAGGGGAGTTCACCCCTCCACTTT
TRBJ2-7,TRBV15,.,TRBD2,CATRAGGTSYEQYF,TGTGCCACCAGAGCGGGGGGCACTTCCTACGAGCAGTACTTC
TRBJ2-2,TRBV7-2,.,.,CASSLGPLSGELFF,TGTGCCAGCAGCTTAGGGCCCCTTTCCGGGGAGCTGTTTTTT
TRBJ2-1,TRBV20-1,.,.,CSASLLSSYNEQFF,TGCAGTGCTAGTTTGTTGAGCTCCTACAATGAGCAGTTCTTC
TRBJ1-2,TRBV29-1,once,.,CSVLFYGYTF,TGCAGCGTCTTGTTCTATGGCTACACCTTC
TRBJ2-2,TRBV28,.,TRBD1,CASSLKGQITGELFF,TGTGCCAGCAGTTTAAAGGGACAGATCACCGGGGAGCTGTTTTTT
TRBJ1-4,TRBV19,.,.,CASVSGEGGTNEKLFF,TGTGCCAGTGTTTCAGGGGAAGGGGGAACTAATGAAAAACTGTTTTTT
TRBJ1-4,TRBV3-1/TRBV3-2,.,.,CASSQGYGSTNEKLFF,TGTGCCAGCAGCCAAGGGTACGGTTCAACTAATGAAAAACTGTTTTTT
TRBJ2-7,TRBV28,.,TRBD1,CASSLIPRVFQTGDLPYEQYF,TGTGCCAGCAGTTTAATCCCTCGCGTTTTTCAGACAGGGGACCTTCCCTACGAGCAGTACTTC
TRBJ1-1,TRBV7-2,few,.,CASSLALAQSLTEAFF,TGTGCCAGCAGCTTAGCGCTTGCACAGTCCCTAACTGAAGCTTTCTTT
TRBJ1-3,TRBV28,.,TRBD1,CASSLLSGGRNTIYF,TGTGCCAGCAGTTTGCTATCAGGGGGGCGAAACACCATATATTTT
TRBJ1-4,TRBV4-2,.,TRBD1,CASSQALLGGPNEKLFF,TGTGCCAGCAGCCAAGCGCTCCTAGGGGGCCCTAATGAAAAACTGTTTTTT
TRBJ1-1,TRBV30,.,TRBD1,CAWSDTGAGGTEAFF,TGTGCCTGGAGCGATACAGGGGCCGGGGGCACTGAAGCTTTCTTT
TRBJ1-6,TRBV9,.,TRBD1,CASSVGDRTYNSPLHF,TGTGCCAGCAGCGTAGGGGACAGGACCTATAATTCACCCCTCCACTTT
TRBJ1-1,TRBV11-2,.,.,CASSTDMNTEAFF,TGTGCCAGCAGTACCGACATGAACACTGAAGCTTTCTTT
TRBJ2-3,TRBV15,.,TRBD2,CATSSEGPAGTTDTQYF,TGTGCCACCAGCAGCGAGGGGCCAGCGGGGACGACAGATACGCAGTATTTT
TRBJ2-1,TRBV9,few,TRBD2,CASSNGLAGGNEQFF,TGTGCCAGCAGCAACGGACTAGCGGGAGGCAATGAGCAGTTCTTC
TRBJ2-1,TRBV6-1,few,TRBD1,CASSERGTGGTYEQFF,TGTGCCAGCAGTGAGCGGGGGACAGGGGGCACGTATGAGCAGTTCTTC
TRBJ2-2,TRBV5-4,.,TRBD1,CASSLGGSGGTGELFF,TGTGCCAGCAGCTTGGGGGGCTCAGGGGGCACCGGGGAGCTGTTTTTT
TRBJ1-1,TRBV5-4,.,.,CASSPTGNTEAFF,TGTGCCAGCAGCCCGACAGGGAACACTGAAGCTTTCTTT
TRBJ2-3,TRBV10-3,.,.,CAISDGHSLTDTQYF,TGTGCCATCAGTGACGGACATTCTCTCACAGATACGCAGTATTTT
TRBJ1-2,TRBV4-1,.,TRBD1,CASSQGTAGYGYTF,TGCGCCAGCAGCCAGGGGACAGCCGGCTATGGCTACACCTTC
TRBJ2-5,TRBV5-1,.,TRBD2,CASSEGYRGLAGGGETQYF,TGCGCCAGCAGCGAAGGCTACCGAGGACTAGCGGGGGGTGGAGAGACCCAGTACTTC
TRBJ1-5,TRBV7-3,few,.,CASSQGWGQPQHF,TGTGCCAGCAGCCAGGGGTGGGGTCAGCCCCAGCATTTT
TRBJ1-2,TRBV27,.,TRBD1,CASSPLRTGPTYGYTF,TGTGCCAGCAGTCCCCTCCGGACAGGTCCGACCTATGGCTACACCTTC
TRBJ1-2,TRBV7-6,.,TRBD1,CASSSVDRGASGYTF,TGTGCCAGCAGCTCCGTGGACAGGGGAGCCAGTGGCTACACCTTC
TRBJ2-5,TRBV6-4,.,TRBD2,CASSEAGGATQYF,TGTGCCAGCAGCGAAGCGGGGGGAGCTACCCAGTACTTC
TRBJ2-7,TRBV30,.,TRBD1,CAWSYRGPVAYEQYF,TGTGCCTGGAGTTACAGGGGGCCGGTAGCGTACGAGCAGTACTTC
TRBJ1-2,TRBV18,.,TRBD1,CASSPTGDKNYGYTF,TGTGCCAGCTCACCCACAGGGGATAAAAACTATGGCTACACCTTC
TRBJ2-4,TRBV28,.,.,CASRGLAKNIQYF,TGTGCCTCCCGCGGCCTAGCCAAAAACATTCAGTACTTC
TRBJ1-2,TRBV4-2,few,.,CASSQEAPGSDYGYTF,TGTGCCAGCAGCCAAGAAGCTCCGGGGTCGGACTATGGCTACACCTTC
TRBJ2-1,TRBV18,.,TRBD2,CASSPPALAGANEQFF,TGTGCCAGCTCACCACCGGCACTAGCGGGAGCCAATGAGCAGTTCTTC
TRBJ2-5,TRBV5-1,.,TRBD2,CASSDGLAEETQYF,TGCGCCAGCAGCGACGGACTAGCGGAAGAGACCCAGTACTTC
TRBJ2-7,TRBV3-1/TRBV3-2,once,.,CASSQAGYEQYF,TGTGCCAGCAGCCAAGCAGGGTACGAGCAGTACTTC
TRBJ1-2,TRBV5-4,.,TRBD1,CASRGQGLYGYTF,TGTGCCAGCAGGGGACAGGGGCTCTATGGCTACACCTTC
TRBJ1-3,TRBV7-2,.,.,CASSLQGNTIYF,TGTGCCAGCAGCTTACAGGGAAACACCATATATTTT
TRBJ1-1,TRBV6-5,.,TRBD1,CASSYSGTGGEAFF,TGTGCCAGCAGTTACTCGGGGACAGGGGGTGAAGCTTTCTTT
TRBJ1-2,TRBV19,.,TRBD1,CASSVDRDRGYTF,TGTGCCAGTAGTGTTGACAGGGATCGTGGCTACACCTTC
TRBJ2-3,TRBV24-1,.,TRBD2,CATSDLAGLAADTQYF,TGTGCCACCAGTGATTTGGCGGGACTAGCAGCAGATACGCAGTATTTT
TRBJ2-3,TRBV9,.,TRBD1,CASSPGTGPYTQYF,TGTGCCAGCAGCCCGGGGACAGGGCCTTATACGCAGTATTTT
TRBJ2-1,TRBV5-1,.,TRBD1,CASSSQGATNEQFF,TGCGCCAGCAGCTCTCAGGGGGCAACCAATGAGCAGTTCTTC
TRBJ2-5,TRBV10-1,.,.,CATLRGLQETQYF,TGCGCCACCCTGAGAGGGCTCCAAGAGACCCAGTACTTC
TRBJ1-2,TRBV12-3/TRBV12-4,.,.,CASSRGQNYGYTF,TGTGCCAGCAGTCGCGGACAGAACTATGGCTACACCTTC
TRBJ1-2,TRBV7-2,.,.,CASSSTGGYGYTF,TGTGCCAGCAGCTCTACCGGGGGTTATGGCTACACCTTC
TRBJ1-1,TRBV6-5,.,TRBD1,CASSSTRQGVVTEAFF,TGTGCCAGCAGTTCCACTCGACAGGGGGTGGTAACTGAAGCTTTCTTT
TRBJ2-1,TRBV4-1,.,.,CASSARQGRDEQFF,TGCGCCAGCAGCGCTCGACAGGGGAGGGATGAGCAGTTCTTC
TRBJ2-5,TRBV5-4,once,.,CASSRWTEETQYF,TGTGCCAGCAGCCGCTGGACAGAAGAGACCCAGTACTTC
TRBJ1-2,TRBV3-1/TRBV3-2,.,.,CASSPTQNHYGYTF,TGTGCCAGCAGCCCCACCCAGAACCACTATGGCTACACCTTC
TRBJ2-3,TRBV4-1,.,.,CASSQRTGNSADTQYF,TGCGCCAGCAGCCAAAGAACAGGGAATTCTGCAGATACGCAGTATTTT